This is a list of T cell receptor beta chains from one sample in a study of blood T cell repertoires in COVID-19. Assay: immunoSEQ multiplex PCR; the TCRdb copy retains only in-frame clones and omits some. The repertoire holds around 340,000 clones, with roughly 90% as singletons. The sequenced sample consisted of peripheral blood. The receptors stem from a woman aged 60-70 years with COVID-19, enrolled during active disease. Both conserved end residues are part of each CDR3. A D gene is named only where the DNA matches it firmly.

12,-,TRBV11-2,TRBJ2-1,CASSLVGSEQFF
14,TRBD1,TRBV29-1,TRBJ2-1,CSVAPQGAGNEQFF
15,-,TRBV7-2,TRBJ2-3,CASSLWHMGTDTQYF
13,-,TRBV19,TRBJ1-1,CASSISGVTEAFF
12,-,TRBV7-2,TRBJ2-7,CASSHDSYEQYF
15,-,TRBV6-2/TRBV6-3,TRBJ2-2,CASSYWEINTGELFF
16,-,TRBV5-1,TRBJ1-1,CASSLRLGLSGFEAFF
13,-,TRBV2,TRBJ1-3,CASSPGNLATIYF
16,TRBD1,TRBV5-1,TRBJ2-2,CASSSGQGASTGELFF
16,-,TRBV11-2,TRBJ1-1,CASSFSATNGAHRAFF
16,TRBD1,TRBV4-3,TRBJ2-3,CASSQDSTGVTDTQYF
15,-,TRBV19,TRBJ1-1,CASRTQGLSNTEAFF
14,-,TRBV9,TRBJ2-5,CASSVGGLDETQYF
14,TRBD1,TRBV19,TRBJ2-1,CASSTYLDRAEQFF
15,-,TRBV27,TRBJ2-7,CASSLRGDSTYEQYF
16,-,TRBV11-3,TRBJ2-2,CASTVEEGWGTGELFF
15,TRBD1,TRBV6-1,TRBJ2-1,CASSFGDRAYNEQFF
16,-,TRBV21-1,TRBJ1-1,CASSKGNRVPNTEAFF
15,TRBD2,TRBV4-1,TRBJ2-5,CASSQKGLAAETQYF
15,-,TRBV19,TRBJ1-1,CASSPPGEGGTEAFF
14,-,TRBV11-2,TRBJ1-2,CASSLDQGPYGYTF
14,-,TRBV2,TRBJ1-1,CASTPEAEGTEAFF
16,TRBD1,TRBV28,TRBJ2-2,CASSYYRQGGTGELFF
14,-,TRBV7-2,TRBJ2-5,CASSLAGGPETQYF
17,TRBD1,TRBV10-3,TRBJ1-1,CAISEPSGGKGNTEAFF
12,-,TRBV11-3,TRBJ1-1,CASSPLASEAFF
16,-,TRBV14,TRBJ1-4,CASSQGWGLRHEKLFF
16,TRBD2,TRBV10-3,TRBJ2-2,CAIRRAGVGNTGELFF
11,-,TRBV6-1,TRBJ2-7,CASSDGHEQYF
14,TRBD1,TRBV19,TRBJ1-5,CASTGGYMGQPQHF
19,TRBD2,TRBV4-2,TRBJ2-3,CASSQHLTTSGAGTDTQYF
15,-,TRBV19,TRBJ1-5,CASSMEGYSNQPQHF
16,TRBD2,TRBV10-3,TRBJ2-1,CAITPRGRGGDNEQFF
14,-,TRBV13,TRBJ2-1,CASSLFLAGNEQFF
15,-,TRBV27,TRBJ1-5,CASSLLGQLNQPQHF
11,-,TRBV14,TRBJ1-1,CASSLNHQAFF
13,-,TRBV27,TRBJ1-2,CASSLSGEGGYTF
16,-,TRBV12-5,TRBJ2-1,CASGPTSGRTYNEQFF
13,-,TRBV6-5,TRBJ2-3,CASTEGRTDTQYF
15,TRBD1,TRBV15,TRBJ1-1,CATSRGGTGNTEAFF
17,-,TRBV5-4,TRBJ2-3,CASSYRVADASTDTQYF
17,-,TRBV13,TRBJ2-1,CASSLVGAPSSYNEQFF
15,-,TRBV5-4,TRBJ1-1,CASRAGVGIGTEAFF
17,-,TRBV5-1,TRBJ1-6,CASSFGLSSRANSPLHF
14,-,TRBV27,TRBJ1-1,CASSFLQSNTEAFF